These T cell receptor beta chains were read from a single sample in a study of blood T cell repertoires in COVID-19. Only in-frame clones appear in the TCRdb table, and some are missing; sequencing was by immunoSEQ multiplex PCR. The data contain some 320,000 clones, 70% to 90% of them singletons. What was sequenced was peripheral blood. These receptor sequences come from a woman aged 30 to 39 who had recovered from COVID-19. Both conserved end residues are trimmed from each CDR3.

CDR3	V	J
ASNPTGWADTQY	TRBV2	TRBJ2-3
ASSEQGVTEAF	TRBV6-1	TRBJ1-1
ASSGQGPTSGNTIY	TRBV5-4	TRBJ1-3
ASSSLAGQYNEQF	TRBV6-5	TRBJ2-1
ASSLRYPPDTQY	TRBV7-2	TRBJ2-3
ASSAGTGDTGELF	TRBV5-1	TRBJ2-2
ASSGNRDAPIYGYT	TRBV9	TRBJ1-2
ASSLVELGPSYEQY	TRBV7-9	TRBJ2-7
SVHGRGGSEAF	TRBV29-1	TRBJ1-1
ASKEQGLSYEQY	TRBV27	TRBJ2-7
ASSVGPSRDNSPLH	TRBV9	TRBJ1-6
ASSIKASANQPQH	TRBV19	TRBJ1-5
ASSLYDDRATDEQY	TRBV18	TRBJ2-7
ASSLWGTSGGVEQF	TRBV27	TRBJ2-1
AISGSPTSGGGADYEQY	TRBV10-3	TRBJ2-7
ASSFHRVRAYNYGYT	TRBV5-1	TRBJ1-2
GVGQSSYEQY	TRBV28	TRBJ2-7
ASREMGQPSYNEQF	TRBV19	TRBJ2-1
ASSVTTGAAVSAF	TRBV5-1	TRBJ1-1
ASTFPDTLPEQLF	TRBV7-9	TRBJ1-4
ASSQQGVGYGYT	TRBV5-6	TRBJ1-2
ASSMGPGANVLT	TRBV7-9	TRBJ2-6
ATSDPGTRIHEQF	TRBV24-1	TRBJ2-1
AIRGTSVQETQY	TRBV10-3	TRBJ2-5
ASSFISGDSYEQY	TRBV28	TRBJ2-7